One sample yielded the 5 T cell receptor beta chains listed below, sequenced in a study of Tregs in tolerant kidney transplant recipients. Only in-frame clones appear in the TCRdb table, and some are missing; sequencing was by immunoSEQ multiplex PCR. Its listing shows around 5,600 clones. The nonmyeloablative bone marrow transplants came from related graft donors, with transient mixed chimerism. Sequencing was performed on CD4+ T cells from blood (PBMCs), taken approximately 15 months after the transplant. The source of these receptors is a human patient who received a combined kidney and bone marrow transplant. Some T cells may have originated in the graft donor.

Measured by frequency, this clone is large. The read comes to an end 3 residues before the CDR3 does, leaving the germline J gene to fill in the end. The gene calls are TRBV5-1 and TRBJ1-2; TRBD1 is a possible D gene (5 bases). V lost 0 bases and J lost 7, with 10 bases in between. CDR1 SGHRS and CDR2 YFSETQ come from the germline V gene. CDR3 size: 13 residues. CDR3 bases read: TGCGCCAGCAGCTTGGAAGGGGAAGGTGGC. This sequence encodes CASSLEGEGG. The whole CDR3 sequence is CASSLEGEGGYTF.

To note about this clone: Read coverage stops 3 residues before the CDR3 terminus; the germline J gene supplies the remainder. The J gene is TRBJ2-3, the V gene TRBV7-9; 9 positions match TRBD1. V shed 5 bases and J 6 bases; nucleotides not matched to a gene: 9. The CDR3 has 15 amino acids. In germline, CDR1 is SEHNR, CDR2 FQNEAQ (reference sequence). The CDR3: CASSPGTGWGDTQYF. Incomplete CDR3 DNA: TGTGCCAGCAGCCCCGGGACAGGGTGGGGGGATACG.

As regards this clone: The read terminates 3 residues ahead of where the CDR3 ends, so the germline J gene completes it. The rearrangement joins TRBV20-1 to TRBJ1-4; D unclear. V was cut by 6 bases and J by 5 bases, with 19 bases left in between. The CDR3 consists of 15 residues. The germline gives CDR1 DFQATT, CDR2 SNEGSKA (reference sequence). The chain's CDR3 is CSAGRARGSNEKLFF. The CDR3 DNA, read in part, is TGCAGTGCCGGGAGGGCACGGGGATCAAATGAAAAA.

Here the CDR3 reads CASGGWTAFF. The sequenced part of the CDR3 DNA is TGTGCCAGCGGTGGGTGGACT. This chain connects TRBV7-2 to TRBJ1-1; D unclear. The missing CDR3 end, 3 residues past where the read stops, is filled in from the germline J gene. Looked up from germline, CDR1 is SGHTA and CDR2 is FQGNSA. The CDR3 consists of 10 residues.

As to this clone: Read sequence stops 3 residues before the CDR3 end, and the germline J gene provides the missing end. V gene TRBV7-2 combines with J gene TRBJ1-1, with TRBD1 matching 7 bases. This CDR3 is built from 14 residues. Germline values: CDR1 SGHTA, CDR2 FQGNSA. Germline trimming cut 5 bases from V and 1 base from J; bases unmatched to any gene: 4. The CDR3 spells CASSARQGNTEAFF. Partial CDR3 DNA: TGTGCCAGCAGCGCCCGACAGGGGAACACTGAA.